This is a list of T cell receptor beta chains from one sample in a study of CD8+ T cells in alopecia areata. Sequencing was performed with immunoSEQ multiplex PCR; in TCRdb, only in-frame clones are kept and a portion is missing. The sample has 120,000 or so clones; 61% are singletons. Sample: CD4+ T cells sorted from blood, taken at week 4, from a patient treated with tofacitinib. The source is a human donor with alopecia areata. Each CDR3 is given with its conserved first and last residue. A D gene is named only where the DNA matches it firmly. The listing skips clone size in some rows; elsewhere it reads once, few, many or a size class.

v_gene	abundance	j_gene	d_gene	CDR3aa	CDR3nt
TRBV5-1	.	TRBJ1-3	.	CASSWDVTSGNTIYF	TGCGCCAGCAGCTGGGACGTAACATCTGGAAACACCATATATTTT
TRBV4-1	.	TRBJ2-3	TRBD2	CASSQWGLAGPTDTQYF	TGCGCCAGCAGCCAGTGGGGGCTAGCGGGACCTACAGATACGCAGTATTTT
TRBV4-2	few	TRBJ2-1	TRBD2	CASSPSGRGANEQFF	TGTGCCAGCAGCCCCAGCGGGAGAGGGGCCAATGAGCAGTTCTTC
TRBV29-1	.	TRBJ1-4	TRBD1	CSVLQGGSTNEKLFF	TGCAGCGTTTTGCAAGGGGGCTCAACTAATGAAAAACTGTTTTTT
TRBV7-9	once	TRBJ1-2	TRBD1	CASSSTDRAYGYTF	TGTGCCAGCAGCTCTACGGACAGGGCCTATGGCTACACCTTC
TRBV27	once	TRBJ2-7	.	CASSLGQRSDEQYF	TGTGCCAGCAGTTTGGGACAACGATCCGACGAGCAGTACTTC
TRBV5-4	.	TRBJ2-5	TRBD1	CASSLPGQGGRETQYF	TGTGCCAGCAGCCTTCCGGGACAGGGGGGCAGGGAGACCCAGTACTTC
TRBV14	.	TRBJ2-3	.	CASSRARLSTDTQYF	TGTGCCAGCAGCCGGGCCCGGTTAAGCACAGATACGCAGTATTTT
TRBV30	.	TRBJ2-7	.	CAWSVGLQDEQYF	TGTGCCTGGAGTGTCGGGCTTCAGGACGAGCAGTACTTC
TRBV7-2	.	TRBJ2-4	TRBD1	CASSLVGQGALNIQYF	TGTGCCAGCAGCTTAGTTGGACAGGGGGCTTTAAACATTCAGTACTTC
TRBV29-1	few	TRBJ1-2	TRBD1	CSAATGGNYGYTF	TGCAGCGCCGCCACAGGGGGCAACTATGGCTACACCTTC
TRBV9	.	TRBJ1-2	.	CASSVGGPGADVYTF	TGTGCCAGCAGCGTAGGGGGGCCTGGGGCTGATGTATACACCTTC
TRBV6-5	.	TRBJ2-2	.	CASSYGGTNTGELFF	TGTGCCAGCAGTTACGGGGGGACGAACACCGGGGAGCTGTTTTTT
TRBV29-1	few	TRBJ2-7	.	CSVALPRRSSYYSYEQYF	TGCAGCGTTGCTCTTCCCCGGAGGAGTTCATATTACTCCTACGAGCAGTACTTC
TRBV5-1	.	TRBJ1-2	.	CASSFHASAGDYGYTF	TGCGCCAGCAGCTTTCATGCGTCGGCGGGGGACTATGGCTACACCTTC
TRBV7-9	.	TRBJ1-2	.	CASSFITHGYTF	TGTGCCAGCAGCTTTATTACCCATGGCTACACCTTC
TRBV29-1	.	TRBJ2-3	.	CSLSPRGMSDTQYF	TGCAGCTTATCGCCTCGGGGGATGTCGGATACGCAGTATTTT
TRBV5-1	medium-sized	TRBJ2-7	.	CASSYDGAYEQYF	TGCGCCAGCAGCTACGACGGTGCCTACGAGCAGTACTTC
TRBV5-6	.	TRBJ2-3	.	CASSFLDGTDTQYF	TGTGCCAGCAGCTTCTTGGACGGCACAGATACGCAGTATTTT
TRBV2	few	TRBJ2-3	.	CASSVGPRDTQYF	TGTGCCAGCAGTGTCGGTCCCCGGGATACGCAGTATTTT
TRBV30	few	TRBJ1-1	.	CAWRGVEAFF	TGTGCCTGGAGAGGTGTCGAAGCTTTCTTT
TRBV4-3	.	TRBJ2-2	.	CASSHSPNTGELFF	TGCGCCAGCAGCCATAGTCCAAACACCGGGGAGCTGTTTTTT
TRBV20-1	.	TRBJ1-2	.	CSASSNYGYTF	TGCAGTGCTAGTTCCAACTATGGCTACACCTTC
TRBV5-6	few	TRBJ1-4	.	CASSLQGSKEKLFF	TGTGCCAGCAGCTTACAGGGAAGCAAGGAAAAACTGTTTTTT
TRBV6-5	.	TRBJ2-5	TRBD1	CASSSGTGGETQYF	TGTGCCAGCAGTTCCGGGACAGGGGGAGAGACCCAGTACTTC
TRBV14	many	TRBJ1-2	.	CASSQDTYGYTF	TGTGCCAGCAGCCAGGACACGTATGGCTACACCTTC
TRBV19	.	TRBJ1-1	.	CASSNRAANTEAFF	TGTGCCAGTAGTAACCGGGCGGCGAACACTGAAGCTTTCTTT
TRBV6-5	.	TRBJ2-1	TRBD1	CASSPGTGKFF	TGTGCCAGCAGCCCCGGGACAGGGAAATTCTTC
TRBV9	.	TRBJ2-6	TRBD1	CASSVAGTAGANVLTF	TGTGCCAGCAGCGTAGCAGGGACAGCTGGGGCCAACGTCCTGACTTTC
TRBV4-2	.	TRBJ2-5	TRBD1	CASSQDGPGGRMETQYF	TGTGCCAGCAGCCAAGATGGCCCAGGGGGTCGGATGGAGACCCAGTACTTC
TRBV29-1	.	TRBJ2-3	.	CSVGGLEGPNTQYF	TGCAGCGTGGGGGGGCTGGAAGGCCCCAATACGCAGTATTTT
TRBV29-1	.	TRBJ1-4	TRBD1	CSARGQGHEKLFF	TGCAGCGCGAGGGGACAGGGTCATGAAAAACTGTTTTTT
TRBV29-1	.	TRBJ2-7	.	CSVGMTIGERSYEQYF	TGCAGCGTTGGTATGACGATCGGGGAAAGATCCTACGAGCAGTACTTC
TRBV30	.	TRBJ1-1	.	CAWSVGLEAFF	TGTGCCTGGAGTGTAGGGCTAGAAGCGTTCTTT
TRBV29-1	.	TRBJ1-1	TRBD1	CSVQGATEAFF	TGCAGCGTACAGGGGGCGACTGAAGCTTTCTTT
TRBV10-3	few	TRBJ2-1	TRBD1	CAISRLGQSSYNEQFF	TGTGCCATCAGTAGACTGGGACAGAGCTCCTACAATGAGCAGTTCTTC
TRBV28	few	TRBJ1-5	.	CASSLIDQPQHF	TGTGCCAGCAGTTTAATTGATCAGCCCCAGCATTTT
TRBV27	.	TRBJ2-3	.	CASSYSEADTQYF	TGTGCCAGCAGTTACTCAGAGGCAGATACGCAGTATTTT
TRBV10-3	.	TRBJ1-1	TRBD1	CASRTGHERNTEAFF	TGTGCCTCACGGACAGGTCATGAAAGGAACACTGAAGCTTTCTTT
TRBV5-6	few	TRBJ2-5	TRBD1	CASSGGDRAFQETQYF	TGTGCCAGCAGCGGCGGGGACAGGGCATTTCAAGAGACCCAGTACTTC
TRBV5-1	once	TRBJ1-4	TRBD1	CASSYRQGVNEKLFF	TGCGCCAGCAGCTACCGACAGGGGGTTAATGAAAAACTGTTTTTT
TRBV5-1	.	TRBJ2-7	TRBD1	CASSSETGGNEQYF	TGCGCCAGCAGCTCAGAGACAGGGGGCAACGAGCAGTACTTC
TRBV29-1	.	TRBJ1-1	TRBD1	CSVGNRGSAFF	TGCAGCGTTGGGAACAGGGGATCAGCTTTCTTT
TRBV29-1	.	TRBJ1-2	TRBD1	CSVLARGGYGYTF	TGCAGCGTCTTGGCCAGGGGGGGCTATGGCTACACCTTC
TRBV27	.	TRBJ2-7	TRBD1	CASSLKGARYEQYF	TGTGCCAGCAGTTTGAAGGGGGCGCGTTACGAGCAGTACTTC
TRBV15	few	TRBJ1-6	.	CATRKPGRAASPLHF	TGTGCCACCAGAAAACCGGGGAGGGCTGCTTCACCCCTCCACTTT